Listed below are T cell receptor beta chains from one sample, sequenced in a study of long-term antiretroviral therapy in people with HIV. Measured with immunoSEQ multiplex PCR; TCRdb has only the in-frame clones, and not every one. The sample consists of over 30,000 clones, just under 80% of them appearing once. Specimen: unsorted PBMCs, collected 3.1 years after starting antiretroviral therapy. These receptors were collected from a woman in her fifties or sixties with HIV. Both conserved end residues are trimmed from each CDR3. Clone size appears in some rows only: once, few, many, or a class for an expanded clone.

V gene	J gene	clone size	CDR3 protein
TRBV7-9	TRBJ2-1	NA	ASSPTGYNEQF
TRBV6-5	TRBJ1-2	NA	ASSYETGGNYGYT
TRBV15	TRBJ1-1	NA	ATSRDARQGSEAF
TRBV7-2	TRBJ2-3	NA	ASSLVRGPTDTQY
TRBV5-1	TRBJ2-2	once	ASSWMVGTGELF
TRBV27	TRBJ2-5	NA	ASRLAGGTKETQY
TRBV30	TRBJ1-2	NA	AWGTPRYGYT
TRBV7-8	TRBJ1-4	NA	ASSFSAGVGEKLF
TRBV6-5	TRBJ1-1	NA	ASRLMWGNTEAF
TRBV2	TRBJ1-1	NA	ASSEVLNTEAF
TRBV5-1	TRBJ2-3	NA	ASSFRTSYTDTQY
TRBV9	TRBJ1-6	NA	ASSVDGGLYNSPLH
TRBV6-1	TRBJ2-2	few	ASRLGLAGAGELF
TRBV5-1	TRBJ1-4	NA	ASSLGGDRGEKLF
TRBV12-5	TRBJ2-1	once	ASGGFGGGDNEQF
TRBV18	TRBJ1-1	NA	ASSPLVGNTEAF
TRBV4-1	TRBJ1-2	NA	ASSPRSPSYGYT
TRBV11-1	TRBJ1-4	NA	ASSSPTGDEKLF
TRBV29-1	TRBJ1-1	few	SVDHGGMNTEAF
TRBV4-2	TRBJ2-1	NA	ASSHSVRGSYNEQF
TRBV13	TRBJ2-2	NA	ASSYPTSGAGELF
TRBV4-1	TRBJ2-5	NA	ASSQGRSQGFLETQY
TRBV2	TRBJ1-5	NA	ASSTSGRLNQPQH
TRBV20-1	TRBJ2-1	NA	SAIPGLEQF
TRBV7-3	TRBJ1-2	NA	ASSSGTGGGGYT
TRBV29-1	TRBJ1-5	NA	SVVDRGSNQPQH
TRBV19	TRBJ2-1	NA	ASMGGYEQF
TRBV19	TRBJ2-7	NA	ASSWGRGEQY
TRBV7-9	TRBJ1-3	few	ASSLVIEGTGGNTIY
TRBV30	TRBJ2-5	NA	AWSALQETQY
TRBV14	TRBJ2-1	NA	ASSQEVGPTNNEQF
TRBV18	TRBJ2-3	NA	ASSQRGLDTQY
TRBV27	TRBJ2-1	few	ASSLWASRGNEQF
TRBV2	TRBJ1-5	NA	ASRVWSNQPQH
TRBV7-8	TRBJ1-1	NA	ASSFETGGFEAF
TRBV7-3	TRBJ1-1	NA	ASSSGFGNTEAF
TRBV5-1	TRBJ2-2	NA	ASGKDRIGTGELF
TRBV2	TRBJ1-2	NA	ASSEILAGGRYNYGYT
TRBV29-1	TRBJ1-1	NA	SATAGGYTEAF
TRBV27	TRBJ1-4	NA	ASSLFFGEKLF
TRBV2	TRBJ2-3	NA	ASRASGAPTDTQY
TRBV18	TRBJ1-1	NA	ASSPLFQGVNTEAF
TRBV7-6	TRBJ2-3	NA	ASSPRTGRTDTQY
TRBV6-5	TRBJ2-2	NA	ASSADRGYGELF
TRBV13	TRBJ1-1	once	ASSPGVGAF
TRBV7-6	TRBJ2-5	NA	ASSRGETQY
TRBV19	TRBJ1-1	NA	ASSMGGMNTEAF
TRBV5-1	TRBJ1-1	NA	ASSLDRVNTEAF
TRBV7-8	TRBJ2-3	NA	ASSPHTDTQY
TRBV5-1	TRBJ2-5	once	ASSFQPGLPERAQY
TRBV6-1	TRBJ1-4	NA	ASSESLGGFNEKLF
TRBV9	TRBJ2-5	NA	ASSVVAGGFETQY
TRBV6-5	TRBJ2-1	few	ASSPEQGTNEQF
TRBV7-9	TRBJ2-5	NA	ASSSMLQETQY
TRBV11-2	TRBJ2-3	NA	ASSLVRAGGAEDTQY
TRBV30	TRBJ2-1	NA	AGSSQPFWNEQF
TRBV29-1	TRBJ1-2	few	SAWDRGGGYT
TRBV18	TRBJ2-2	NA	ASSPTSNTGELF
TRBV4-2	TRBJ1-1	NA	ASSLGTGSNTEAF